This T cell receptor (beta chain) is drawn from a study of blood T cell repertoires in COVID-19. This table comes from immunoSEQ multiplex PCR, and its TCRdb copy is limited to in-frame clones, with some not included. The table lists roughly 93,000 clones, 85% to 90% of them singletons. The clonotype was recovered from a human donor in a cohort sampled during active COVID-19. What was sequenced was peripheral blood.

Written as DNA, the CDR3 is TGCGCCAGCATAGAAGGAGCGTTCACAGATACGCAGTATTTT. This gives the protein CASIEGAFTDTQYF. This sequence joins TRBV5-1 and TRBJ2-3, with D uncertain. The CDR3 covers 14 residues. Trimming removed 6 bases at V and 2 bases at J, with 13 bases between. Germline assignment: CDR1 SGHRS and CDR2 YFSETQ.